This paragraph reports one TCR beta chain. Clones were sequenced by immunoSEQ multiplex PCR, and TCRdb holds only the in-frame ones, with some missing. The sample lists a few million clones; roughly 95% were seen once. These data come from a study of shared clonotypes between healthy human individuals. With 7 bases removed from V and 4 bases from J, the gap between germline ends came to 13 bases. The CDR3 extends over 13 amino acids. Looked up from germline, CDR1 is SNHLY and CDR2 is FYNNEI. This chain links TRBV2 with TRBJ2-5; no clear D. This clonotype was obtained from a young man in good health. The sequenced sample consisted of naive CD4+ T cells sorted from blood. Stated subset: CD45RA+ positively selected. CDR3 bases: TGTGCCAGCAACAACAGAATCGGAGAGACCCAGTACTTC. Translated: CASNNRIGETQYF. Looking up the rest from reference TRBV2 and TRBJ2-5 gives the full variable domain: EPEVTQTPSHQVTQMGQEVILRCVPISNHLYFYWYRQILGQKVEFLVSFYNNEISEKSEIFDDQFSVERPDGSNFTLKIRSTKLEDSAMYFCASNNRIGETQYFGPGTRLLVL.